One sample yielded the 19 T cell receptor beta chains listed below, sequenced in a study of blood T cell repertoires in COVID-19. TCRdb's copy holds only in-frame clones and misses some; the assay was immunoSEQ multiplex PCR. The sample shows 410,000 or so clones, approximately 90% of them seen only once. Sequenced material: peripheral blood. Receptor source: a woman younger than 45 with active or convalescent COVID-19.

This rearrangement joins TRBV3-1 (or the pseudogene TRBV3-2) to TRBJ2-7, with D perhaps matching TRBD1 (5 bases). The V end was cut by 1 base, the J end by 1 base, with 8 bases between. Germline CDR1 and CDR2: LGHDT and YNNKEL (reference sequence). This CDR3 is 14 amino acids long. CDR3 sequence: CASSQGQISYEQYF. The CDR3 DNA is TGTGCCAGCAGCCAAGGACAGATTTCCTACGAGCAGTACTTC.

The chain combines TRBV14 with TRBJ1-4, with TRBD1 matching 7 bases. V was clipped by 0 bases and J by 6 bases; unmatched bases: 7. This CDR3 contains 16 residues. From germline, CDR1 is SGHDN and CDR2 FVKESK. The CDR3: CASSQEPGTEDEKLFF. The CDR3 DNA reads TGTGCCAGCAGCCAAGAACCCGGGACAGAAGATGAAAAACTGTTTTTT.

The rearrangement uses TRBV7-9 and TRBJ2-5; perhaps TRBD2 as D (6 bases). The germline CDR1 and CDR2 sequences are SEHNR and FQNEAQ (reference sequence). The CDR3 is 13 residues long. V lost 5 bases and J lost 2, with 9 bases in between. CDR3 sequence (DNA): TGTGCCAGCAGCCCGGGGGTACAAGAGACCCAGTACTTC. Translated, it gives CASSPGVQETQYF.

V and J are TRBV2 and TRBJ2-7, with no clear D. Between the trimmed V and J ends, which lost 3 bases and 0 bases, there was a span of 9 bases. The CDR3 is 14 amino acids. From germline, CDR1 is SNHLY and CDR2 FYNNEI. The CDR3 reads CASSEKWSSYEQYF. DNA of the CDR3: TGTGCCAGCAGTGAGAAATGGAGCTCCTACGAGCAGTACTTC.

This chain links TRBV3-1 (or the pseudogene TRBV3-2) with TRBJ2-2; 8 bases are a match to TRBD2. Germline V gene sequence: CDR1 LGHDT, CDR2 YNNKEL (reference sequence). This CDR3 contains 15 residues. J lost 6 bases, V lost 2 bases, and 5 bases had no gene match. The CDR3 spells CASSQIAGSAGELFF. For the CDR3, the DNA is TGTGCCAGCAGCCAAATAGCGGGATCGGCCGGGGAGCTGTTTTTT.

The chain is built from TRBV4-1 and TRBJ2-2; possible D gene TRBD1, 5 bases. V dropped 4 bases and J dropped 3 bases, with 15 bases sitting between them. This CDR3 comprises 16 residues. Germline V gene lookup returns CDR1 MGHRA and CDR2 YSYEKL. The CDR3 sequence is CASSPLPGLDTGELFF. CDR3 nucleotide sequence: TGCGCCAGCAGCCCCCTCCCAGGGTTGGACACCGGGGAGCTGTTTTTT.

The J gene is TRBJ1-2, the V gene TRBV27, with D maybe TRBD1 (6 bases). V lost 6 bases and J 4 bases, leaving 12 bases between the germline ends. This CDR3 has 13 residues. Germline CDR1 MNHEY, CDR2 SMNVEV (reference sequence). The CDR3: CASSYGTSYGYTF. In DNA, the CDR3 is TGTGCCAGCAGCTACGGGACAAGCTATGGCTACACCTTC.

The chain recombines TRBV19 with TRBJ1-2, with no clear D. Germline V gene data show CDR1 as LNHDA and CDR2 as SQIVND (reference sequence). Trimming removed 3 bases at V and 4 bases at J, with 12 bases between. The CDR3 contains 14 residues. This chain's CDR3 is CASSIPAGSYGYTF. Written as DNA, the CDR3 is TGTGCCAGTAGTATTCCGGCAGGCTCCTATGGCTACACCTTC.

V is TRBV14 and J is TRBJ2-3; 8 bases agree with TRBD2. This CDR3 spans 15 amino acids. Germline V gene lookup returns CDR1 SGHDN and CDR2 FVKESK. The V gene end was trimmed by 5 bases and the J gene end by 0 bases; junction bases not matched to a gene: 4. This CDR3 is CASSSQRGSTDTQYF. The CDR3 DNA follows: TGTGCCAGCAGCTCCCAGCGGGGGAGCACAGATACGCAGTATTTT.

V usage is TRBV2 and J usage is TRBJ1-4; 8 bases agree with TRBD1. With 7 bases clipped from V and 8 bases from J, the junction kept 12 bases outside the gene matches. The germline gives CDR1 SNHLY, CDR2 FYNNEI. The CDR3 extends over 15 amino acids. This CDR3 is CASNQPDREWEKLFF. The CDR3 DNA sequence: TGTGCCAGCAACCAGCCGGACAGGGAATGGGAAAAACTGTTTTTT.

This clone came up once. The chain uses TRBV10-2 and TRBJ1-6, with D possibly matching TRBD1 (6 bases). Trimming removed 6 bases at V and 8 bases at J, with 11 bases between. Germline V gene data show CDR1 as WSHSY and CDR2 as SAAADI. The length of the CDR3 is 13 residues. This CDR3 reads CASRDSSYSPLHF. In DNA form, the CDR3 reads TGCGCCAGCAGGGACAGTTCCTATTCACCCCTCCACTTT.

The rearrangement uses TRBV5-5 and TRBJ2-1; TRBD1 matches 7 bases. Trimming at V came to 4 bases and at J to 3 bases, leaving 7 bases not matched to a gene. The CDR3 is 15 residues long. Per the germline V gene, CDR1 is SGHKS and CDR2 is YYEKEE (reference sequence). The CDR3: CASSRDRAGYNEQFF. As DNA, the CDR3 is TGTGCCAGCAGCCGAGACAGGGCGGGCTACAATGAGCAGTTCTTC.

The chain employs TRBV10-3 and TRBJ1-5; 10 bases match TRBD1. The CDR3 is 15 residues long. Germline lookup yields CDR1 ENHRY and CDR2 SYGVKD. J lost 4 bases, V lost 5 bases, and 5 bases had no gene match. The DNA of the CDR3 is TGTGCCATCAGTCCCGGGACAGGGGATAATCAGCCCCAGCATTTT. It specifies CAISPGTGDNQPQHF.

This clone was seen a handful of times. The chain has TRBV19 and TRBJ1-5, with unresolved D. V lost 9 bases, J lost 0 bases, and 9 bases lay in between. Germline CDR1 and CDR2: LNHDA and SQIVND (reference sequence). The CDR3 covers 13 residues. CDR3 nucleotides: TGTGCCAGCGGAGGGTATAGCAATCAGCCCCAGCATTTT. This translates into CASGGYSNQPQHF.

The chain carries TRBV27 and TRBJ1-2; D not resolved. Per germline, CDR1 MNHEY and CDR2 SMNVEV (reference sequence). This CDR3 contains 15 residues. Deletions cut 5 bases from V and 3 bases from J, with 16 bases between. For the CDR3, the DNA is TGTGCCAGCAGTGTCAATAAAGGGAGGGACTATGGCTACACCTTC. Encoded protein: CASSVNKGRDYGYTF.

The chain is built from TRBV11-2 and TRBJ1-2, with unresolved D. This CDR3 contains 11 residues. Germline loops: CDR1 SGHAT, CDR2 FQNNGV. Trimming removed 4 bases from V and 10 bases from J, with 10 bases in between. CDR3 sequence reads: CASSSGGAYTF. The CDR3 region has the DNA TGTGCCAGCAGCTCCGGAGGTGCCTACACCTTC.

This sequence joins TRBV11-1 and TRBJ2-1, with TRBD2 matching 10 bases. Trimming cost V 5 bases and J 8 bases; bases outside gene matches: 3. The CDR3 spans 13 residues. Germline CDR1 is SGHAT and CDR2 is FQDESV (reference sequence). CDR3 protein: CASSERGGHEQFF. The CDR3 DNA is TGTGCCAGCAGCGAGCGGGGGGGCCATGAGCAGTTCTTC.

The chain's CDR3 is CASRKGQNTGELFF. DNA of the CDR3: TGTGCCAGCAGAAAGGGACAGAACACCGGGGAGCTGTTTTTT. The V gene is TRBV6-5, the J gene TRBJ2-2; TRBD1 is a possible D gene (6 bases). The CDR3 extends over 14 amino acids. CDR1 and CDR2 from the germline V gene are MNHEY and SVGAGI. V lost 6 bases and J lost 1, with 9 bases in between.

A single count supports this clone. The V call is TRBV2, the J call TRBJ2-1; 9 bases line up with TRBD1. J was trimmed by 3 bases and V by 8 bases; bases with no gene match: 2. CDR1 and CDR2 (germline): SNHLY, FYNNEI. The CDR3 extends over 13 amino acids. The CDR3 DNA is TGTGCCAGCCGGGGACAGGGCTACAATGAGCAGTTCTTC. Protein sequence: CASRGQGYNEQFF.